Presented here are 21 T cell receptor beta chains from one specimen sequenced in a study of response to subunit inactivated influenza vaccine (dated by TCRdb to 2016 to 2018). Libraries were prepared through RT-PCR. TCRdb records Illumina HiSeq 2500 as the sequencer. TCRdb reworked the public reads: Q25 trimming with fastp, MiXCR clone assembly, productive beta chains retained. When rows share a CDR3 protein, they turn into one entry using the most common DNA and genes. In this sample the table shows a few hundred thousand distinct CDR3 sequences, roughly 15% of which occur a single time. The top ten clones comprise roughly 11% of the sample. Sequenced material: PBMCs from blood, taken about 11 days after vaccination. The source of these receptors is a man between 45 and 60 years old who received an inactivated influenza vaccine. Donor details come from another sample of the same person, matched by shared clones.

A word on this clonotype: The final CDR3 position lacks the conserved phenylalanine or tryptophan, pointing to a likely read error. No DNA is shown, since the ends of the CDR3 on it are uncertain; the CDR3 is the one TCRdb lists. This chain uses TRBV7-9 with TRBJ2-2; the table assigns TRBD1, which was not confirmed against the DNA. The CDR3 sequence runs 14 residues, both termini included. Germline V gene data show CDR1 as SEHNR and CDR2 as FQNEAQ (reference sequence). CDR3 region: CASSPRQGTGELIL.

V is TRBV7-9 and J is TRBJ1-2; perhaps TRBD1 as D (6 bases). Trimming cost V 5 bases and J 2 bases, with 9 bases left between them. Germline V lookup: CDR1 SEHNR, CDR2 FQNEAQ (reference sequence). CDR3 size: 13 residues. The CDR3: CASSTTGNYGYTF. The CDR3 DNA reads TGTGCCAGCAGCACCACAGGGAACTATGGCTACACCTTC.

This clonotype was counted between two and nine times. The V call is TRBV5-5, the J call TRBJ1-5, with D uncertain. Germline V gives CDR1 SGHKS, CDR2 YYEKEE (reference sequence). The germline V and J ends were trimmed by 2 bases and 0 bases, with 6 bases remaining between them. This CDR3 has 14 amino acids. The CDR3 here is CASSFKDSNQPQHF. The DNA for the CDR3 is TGTGCCAGCAGCTTTAAGGATAGCAATCAGCCCCAGCATTTT.

This clonotype was observed many times. J is TRBJ2-2 and V is TRBV10-3; D remains unclear. V was pared by 5 bases and J by 2 bases, with 0 bases between. The CDR3 covers 11 residues. Germline V lookup: CDR1 ENHRY, CDR2 SYGVKD. The CDR3 DNA reads TGTGCCATCAGTAACACCGGGGAGCTGTTTTTT. This encodes CAISNTGELFF.

The V gene is TRBV4-2, the J gene TRBJ1-3; D gene uncertain. V was pared by 0 bases and J by 0 bases, with 15 bases between. CDR1 is LGHNA and CDR2 is YNFKEQ in the germline V gene. This CDR3 contains 18 residues. CDR3 DNA: TGTGCCAGCAGCCAAGAATATCGAGGTACACACTCTGGAAACACCATATATTTT. This gives the protein CASSQEYRGTHSGNTIYF.

This clonotype has more than one count but fewer than ten. The gene calls are TRBV7-2 and TRBJ1-1, with D perhaps TRBD1 (5 bases). V lost 5 bases and J lost 1, with 14 bases in between. Germline assignment: CDR1 SGHTA and CDR2 FQGNSA. The CDR3 contains 15 residues. CDR3 residues: CASSPRDPRNTEAFF. The DNA of the CDR3 is TGTGCCAGCAGCCCCCGGGACCCAAGGAACACTGAAGCTTTCTTT. Drawing the rest from reference TRBV7-2 and TRBJ1-1, the complete variable domain is GAGVSQSPSNKVTEKGKDVELRCDPISGHTALYWYRQSLGQGLEFLIYFQGNSAPDKSGLPSDRFSAERTGGSVSTLTIQRTQQEDSAVYLCASSPRDPRNTEAFFGQGTRLTVV.

This clonotype was seen more than once but under ten times. This chain links TRBV27 with TRBJ2-3; D is unclear. The CDR3 runs to 15 residues. Trimming removed 4 bases from V and 1 base from J, with 12 bases in between. Germline V lookup: CDR1 MNHEY, CDR2 SMNVEV (reference sequence). The CDR3 here is CASSSPRSGTDTQYF. The CDR3 coding sequence is TGTGCCAGCAGTTCCCCTAGGTCGGGCACAGATACGCAGTATTTT.

The rearrangement joins TRBV6-6 to TRBJ2-2; D is unresolved. The CDR3 is made up of 13 amino acids. Trimming stripped 7 bases from V and 0 bases from J, with 6 bases between. The germline CDR1 and CDR2 sequences are MNHNY and SVGAGI (reference sequence). The CDR3 region is CASNPSNTGELFF. The CDR3 DNA sequence: TGTGCCAGCAACCCTTCGAACACCGGGGAGCTGTTTTTT.

This clonotype was recorded a few times. This chain joins TRBV14 and TRBJ2-1; D ambiguous. The CDR3 is 13 amino acids. Germline V lookup: CDR1 SGHDN, CDR2 FVKESK. Trimming left V 0 bases short and J 12 bases short, with 12 bases between. The CDR3 here is CASSQDQLVSQFF. DNA of the CDR3: TGTGCCAGCAGCCAAGATCAACTGGTCTCGCAGTTCTTC.

In this sample, this clonotype turned up a few times. The chain uses TRBV30 and TRBJ2-1; D ambiguous. This CDR3 contains 12 residues. Trimming removed 4 bases at V and 3 bases at J, with 7 bases between. Germline CDR1 is GTSNPN and CDR2 is SVGIG (reference sequence). The CDR3 here is CAWNPFYNEQFF. Written as DNA, the CDR3 is TGTGCCTGGAACCCCTTCTACAATGAGCAGTTCTTC.

J is TRBJ2-5 and V is TRBV12-3 or TRBV12-4; 11 nucleotides agree with TRBD1. CDR3 length: 20 residues. Trimming at V came to 2 bases and at J to 2 bases, leaving 16 bases not matched to a gene. The CDR3 sequence is CASSLFWGTGGMGIQETQYF. CDR3 sequence (DNA): TGTGCCAGCAGTTTATTTTGGGGGACAGGGGGAATGGGAATACAAGAGACCCAGTACTTC.

V is TRBV7-2 and J is TRBJ2-3, with TRBD2 identical over 9 bases. After removal of 8 bases from V and 9 bases from J, the junction contained 15 bases not matched to a gene. The length of the CDR3 is 15 residues. Germline V gene sequence: CDR1 SGHTA, CDR2 FQGNSA. CDR3 sequence (DNA): TGTGCCAGCGGCGGGGGCGGGGGGGTGATATTGACGCAGTATTTT. Translation gives CASGGGGGVILTQYF.

The chain uses TRBV12-3 or TRBV12-4 and TRBJ2-3, with 9 bases aligning to TRBD2. The CDR3 has 15 amino acids. Trimming cost V 3 bases and J 3 bases; bases outside gene matches: 4. CDR3 loop: CASSFGTSSTDTQYF. The CDR3 DNA reads TGTGCCAGCAGTTTCGGGACTAGCTCGACAGATACGCAGTATTTT.

The chain is built from TRBV29-1 and TRBJ2-5, with TRBD2 identical over 9 bases. The ends lost 4 bases at V and 5 bases at J; junction bases unmatched: 8. Germline lookup yields CDR1 SQVTM and CDR2 ANQGSEA. The CDR3 length is 14 residues. The CDR3 is CSVVGGRAQETQYF. The CDR3 bases are TGCAGCGTTGTAGGCGGGAGGGCCCAGGAGACCCAGTACTTC.

The table lists this clonotype with a few counts. This chain uses TRBV29-1 with TRBJ2-1; TRBD1 aligns across 8 bases. The CDR3 is made up of 14 amino acids. V was clipped by 4 bases and J by 2 bases; unmatched bases: 4. In germline, CDR1 is SQVTM, CDR2 ANQGSEA. The CDR3 protein is CSVGDRLTYNEQFF. DNA for the CDR3: TGCAGCGTTGGGGACAGGCTTACCTACAATGAGCAGTTCTTC.

This clonotype was detected ten times or more. J is TRBJ1-1 and V is TRBV12-3 or TRBV12-4; 7 bases are a match to TRBD1. The ends lost 2 bases at V and 0 bases at J; junction bases unmatched: 3. CDR3 length equals 15 residues. CDR3 region: CASSLSGQLNTEAFF. CDR3 nucleotide sequence: TGTGCCAGCAGTTTATCGGGACAGTTGAACACTGAAGCTTTCTTT.

V usage is TRBV5-1 and J usage is TRBJ2-7; 11 positions agree with TRBD2. Germline CDR1 is SGHRS and CDR2 is YFSETQ. The CDR3 loop spans 15 amino acids. V lost 2 bases to trimming and J lost 3 bases; unmatched junction nucleotides: 4. CDR3 protein: CASSLLAGDNYEQYF. The DNA for the CDR3 is TGCGCCAGCAGCTTACTAGCGGGGGACAACTACGAGCAGTACTTC.

The chain combines TRBV3-1 with TRBJ1-1; D remains ambiguous. CDR1 is LGHDT and CDR2 is YNNKEL in the germline V gene (reference sequence). The CDR3 sequence is 16 residues long. The V end lost 1 base, the J end lost 5 bases, and 17 bases lay between the germline ends. CDR3 nucleotides: TGTGCCAGCAGCCAAGCGGATGCCTGGGGTGGGACTGAAGCTTTCTTT. Amino acid sequence: CASSQADAWGGTEAFF.

This clonotype came up a few times. This chain joins TRBV7-9 and TRBJ1-1; D perhaps matches TRBD1 (6 bases). Trimming left V 7 bases short and J 3 bases short, with 18 bases between. This CDR3 has 15 amino acids. CDR1 is SEHNR and CDR2 is FQNEAQ in the germline V gene (reference sequence). CDR3 amino acids: CASTYRDGPDTEAFF. The CDR3 bases are TGTGCCAGCACCTACAGGGACGGCCCAGACACTGAAGCTTTCTTT.

The gene calls are TRBV28 and TRBJ2-1, with a possible D match to TRBD1 (5 bases). V was trimmed by 1 base and J by 7 bases, leaving 14 bases between them. Germline lookup yields CDR1 MDHEN and CDR2 SYDVKM. The CDR3 is 15 residues long. The CDR3 is CASSLYGRKGNEQFF. CDR3 bases: TGTGCCAGCAGTTTATACGGTAGAAAGGGGAATGAGCAGTTCTTC.

The chain employs TRBV28 and TRBJ1-2, with 9 bases lining up with TRBD1. V lost 6 bases and J lost 5; bases outside the gene matches: 10. The germline gives CDR1 MDHEN, CDR2 SYDVKM. The CDR3 runs to 15 residues. In nucleotides, the CDR3 is TGTGCCAGCAGACTCTTAACAGGGGGCGGATATGGCTACACCTTC. It is translated as CASRLLTGGGYGYTF.